This TCR beta chain is from a study of T cell responses to AZD1222 COVID-19 vaccine. The CDR3 runs to 14 residues. V was cut by 5 bases and J by 5 bases, with 15 bases left in between. Germline assignment: CDR1 SNHLY and CDR2 FYNNEI. TCRdb's table, derived via immunoSEQ multiplex PCR, lists solely in-frame clones and lacks some. The table records some 150,000 clones, around 92% of them present only once. The chain recombines TRBV2 with TRBJ2-5; TRBD2 might be the D (7 bases). Sequenced material: peripheral blood, taken on day 0 of AZD1222 vaccination. The TCR sequence derives from an adult in good health. This CDR3 reads CASSREGGRETQYF. CDR3 coding DNA: TGTGCCAGCAGTAGAGAGGGGGGGCGGGAGACCCAGTACTTC.